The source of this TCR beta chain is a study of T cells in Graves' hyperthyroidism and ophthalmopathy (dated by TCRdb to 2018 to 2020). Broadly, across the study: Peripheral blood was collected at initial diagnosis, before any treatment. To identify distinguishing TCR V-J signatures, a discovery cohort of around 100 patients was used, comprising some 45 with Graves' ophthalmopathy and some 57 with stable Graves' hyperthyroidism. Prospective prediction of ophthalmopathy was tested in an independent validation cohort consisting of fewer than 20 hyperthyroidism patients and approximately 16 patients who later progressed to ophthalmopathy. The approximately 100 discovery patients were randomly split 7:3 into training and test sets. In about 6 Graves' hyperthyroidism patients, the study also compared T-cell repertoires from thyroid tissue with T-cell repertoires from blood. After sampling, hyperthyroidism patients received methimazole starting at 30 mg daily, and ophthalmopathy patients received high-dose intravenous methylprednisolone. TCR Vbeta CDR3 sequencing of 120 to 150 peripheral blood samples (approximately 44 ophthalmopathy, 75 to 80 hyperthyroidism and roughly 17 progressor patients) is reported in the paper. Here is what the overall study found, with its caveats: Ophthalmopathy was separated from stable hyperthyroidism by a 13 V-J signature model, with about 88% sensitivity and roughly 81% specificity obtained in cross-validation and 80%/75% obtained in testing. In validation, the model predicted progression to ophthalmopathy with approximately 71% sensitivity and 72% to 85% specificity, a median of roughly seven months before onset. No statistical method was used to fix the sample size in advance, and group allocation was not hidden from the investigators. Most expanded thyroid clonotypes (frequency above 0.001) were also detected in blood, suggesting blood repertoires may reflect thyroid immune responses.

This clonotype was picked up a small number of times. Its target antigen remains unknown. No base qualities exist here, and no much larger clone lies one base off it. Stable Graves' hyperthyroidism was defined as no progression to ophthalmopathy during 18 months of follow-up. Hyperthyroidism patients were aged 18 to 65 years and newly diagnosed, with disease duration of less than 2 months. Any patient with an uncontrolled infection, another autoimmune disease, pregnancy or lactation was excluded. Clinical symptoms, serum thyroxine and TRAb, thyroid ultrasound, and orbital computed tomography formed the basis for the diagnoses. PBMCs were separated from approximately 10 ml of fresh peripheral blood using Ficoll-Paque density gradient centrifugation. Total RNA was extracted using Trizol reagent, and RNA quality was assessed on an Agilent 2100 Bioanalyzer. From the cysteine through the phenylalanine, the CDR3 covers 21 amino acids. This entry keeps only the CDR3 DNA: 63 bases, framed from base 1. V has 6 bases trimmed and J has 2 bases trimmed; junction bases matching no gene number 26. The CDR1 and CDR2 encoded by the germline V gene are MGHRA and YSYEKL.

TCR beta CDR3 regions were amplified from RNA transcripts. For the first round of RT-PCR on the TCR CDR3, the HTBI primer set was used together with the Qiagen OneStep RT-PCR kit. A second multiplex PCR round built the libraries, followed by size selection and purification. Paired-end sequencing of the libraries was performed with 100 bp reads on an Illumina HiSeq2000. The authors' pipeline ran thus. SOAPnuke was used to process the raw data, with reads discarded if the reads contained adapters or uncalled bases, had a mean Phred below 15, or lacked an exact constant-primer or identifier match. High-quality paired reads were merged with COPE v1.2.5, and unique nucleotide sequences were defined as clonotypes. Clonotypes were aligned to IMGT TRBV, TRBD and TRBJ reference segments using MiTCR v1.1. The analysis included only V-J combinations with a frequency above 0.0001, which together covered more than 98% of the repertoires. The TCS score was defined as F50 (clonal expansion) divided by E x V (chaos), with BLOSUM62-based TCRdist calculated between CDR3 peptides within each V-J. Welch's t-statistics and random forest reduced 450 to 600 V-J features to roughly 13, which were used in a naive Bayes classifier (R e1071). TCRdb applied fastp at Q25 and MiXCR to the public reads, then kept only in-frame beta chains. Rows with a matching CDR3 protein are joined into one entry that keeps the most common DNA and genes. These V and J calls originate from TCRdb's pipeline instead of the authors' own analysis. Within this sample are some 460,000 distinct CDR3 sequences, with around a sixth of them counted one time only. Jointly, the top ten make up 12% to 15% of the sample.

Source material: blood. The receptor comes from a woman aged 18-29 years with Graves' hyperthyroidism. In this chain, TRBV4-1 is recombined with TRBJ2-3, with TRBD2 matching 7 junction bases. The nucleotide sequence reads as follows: TGCGCCAGCAGGCTCTTGATGGGCGGGGGACCCACACGCGCGGACACAGATACGCAGTATTTT. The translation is CASRLLMGGGPTRADTDTQYF.